The 26 T cell receptor beta chains below were found in one sample sequenced in a study of cytomegalovirus exposure and HLA in healthy donors. Primers for the PCR totalled 60 Vbeta and 13 Jbeta. Generated by immunoSEQ multiplex PCR, the TCRdb table keeps only in-frame clones and is missing some. The sample contains around 130,000 clones, about 78% of which appear only once. Sequenced sample: PBMCs. These TCRs come from a human donor in good health.

V usage is TRBV2 and J usage is TRBJ2-7, with 7 bases lining up with TRBD1. Unmatched junction bases numbered 8, after V lost 3 bases and J lost 12 bases. This CDR3 comprises 12 residues. Germline values: CDR1 SNHLY, CDR2 FYNNEI. CDR3: CASSDIGGRGYF. CDR3 DNA: TGTGCCAGCAGTGATATAGGGGGCCGAGGGTACTTC.

The J gene is TRBJ1-1, the V gene TRBV5-1, with unresolved D. The CDR3 is 16 amino acids. Germline V lookup: CDR1 SGHRS, CDR2 YFSETQ. Trimming removed 0 bases from V and 0 bases from J, with 12 bases in between. The CDR3 DNA reads TGCGCCAGCAGCTTGGCCTCGGGTTTGATGAACACTGAAGCTTTCTTT. This gives the protein CASSLASGLMNTEAFF.

The chain combines TRBV20-1 with TRBJ2-7; D might be TRBD1 (5 bases). The CDR3 is 11 residues long. The germline gives CDR1 DFQATT, CDR2 SNEGSKA (reference sequence). The germline V and J ends were trimmed by 3 bases and 3 bases, with 6 bases remaining between them. The CDR3 DNA sequence: TGCAGTGCTAGGGACAACTACGAGCAGTACTTC. It yields the protein CSARDNYEQYF.

The chain carries TRBV7-8 and TRBJ2-3; 8 positions match TRBD2. Germline V gene lookup returns CDR1 SGHVS and CDR2 FQNEAQ. After removal of 1 base from V and 8 bases from J, the junction contained 11 bases not matched to a gene. The CDR3 runs 16 residues. The CDR3 loop reads CASSLVPGGARGTQYF. CDR3 DNA sequence: TGTGCCAGCAGCTTAGTTCCGGGGGGGGCTCGGGGTACGCAGTATTTT.

V and J are TRBV13 and TRBJ2-7, with 9 bases aligning to TRBD2. The junction had 10 bases not matched to a gene; V was cut back by 5 bases and J by 5 bases. Germline assignment: CDR1 PRHDT and CDR2 FYEKMQ (reference sequence). The CDR3 contains 15 residues. The CDR3 sequence is CASSGQSGTSNEQYF. The CDR3 bases are TGTGCCAGCAGCGGTCAATCCGGGACTAGCAACGAGCAGTACTTC.

The chain carries TRBV4-2 and TRBJ1-4, with 9 bases aligning to TRBD1. The V gene end was trimmed by 5 bases and the J gene end by 4 bases; junction bases not matched to a gene: 8. The germline V gene has CDR1 LGHNA and CDR2 YNFKEQ. CDR3 length: 16 residues. The CDR3 DNA sequence: TGTGCCAGCAGCGAGAACAGGGGGCGCGGTAATGAAAAACTGTTTTTT. Translating it yields CASSENRGRGNEKLFF.

This chain joins TRBV7-9 and TRBJ2-7, with 7 nucleotides matching TRBD2. The CDR3 extends over 15 amino acids. J was trimmed by 9 bases and V by 1 base; bases with no gene match: 12. Germline V CDR1 and CDR2: SEHNR, FQNEAQ (reference sequence). The CDR3, as DNA: TGTGCCAGCAGCTTAGGCCAGGCGGGGGTAAACGGGCAGTACTTC. This translates into CASSLGQAGVNGQYF. Based on the CDR3 plus reference TRBV7-9 and TRBJ2-7, the full variable domain is DTGVSQNPRHKITKRGQNVTFRCDPISEHNRLYWYRQTLGQGPEFLTYFQNEAQLEKSRLLSDRFSAERPKGSFSTLEIQRTEQGDSAMYLCASSLGQAGVNGQYFGPGTRLTVT.

This clone was detected only a few times. The chain links TRBV5-1 to TRBJ2-5; 9 bases are a match to TRBD2. Trimming took 2 bases from V and 3 from J; bases not matched to a gene: 5. CDR3 size: 15 residues. Germline V gene data show CDR1 as SGHRS and CDR2 as YFSETQ. The CDR3 reads CASSLRVAGEETQYF. The CDR3 DNA follows: TGCGCCAGCAGCTTACGGGTAGCGGGAGAAGAGACCCAGTACTTC.

The rearrangement uses TRBV9 and TRBJ1-4; TRBD1 is a possible D gene (5 bases). Germline values: CDR1 SGDLS, CDR2 YYNGEE. V was trimmed by 0 bases and J by 10 bases, leaving 19 bases between them. The CDR3 spans 16 residues. CDR3 loop: CASSVGLSSEQGKLFF. The CDR3 DNA sequence: TGTGCCAGCAGCGTAGGCCTTTCAAGTGAGCAGGGAAAACTGTTTTTT.

The chain recombines TRBV6-5 with TRBJ1-2; TRBD1 is a possible D gene (5 bases). V lost 2 bases to trimming and J lost 8 bases, with 15 bases between them. This CDR3 has 14 amino acids. CDR1 is MNHEY, CDR2 SVGAGI, per germline. The CDR3 region has the DNA TGTGCCAGCAGTTACCTGGACACCCCTAACGGCTACACCTTC. Protein: CASSYLDTPNGYTF.

V is TRBV4-3 and J is TRBJ2-7, with 8 bases aligning to TRBD2. The CDR3 is made up of 16 amino acids. The germline CDR1 and CDR2 sequences are LGHNA and YSLEER. The V and J ends lost 0 bases and 3 bases, in that order; junction bases with no gene match: 7. The CDR3 loop reads CASSQEVSGGDYEQYF. In DNA, the CDR3 is TGCGCCAGCAGCCAAGAAGTGTCCGGGGGGGACTACGAGCAGTACTTC.

This clone was picked up a small number of times. The chain has TRBV7-9 and TRBJ1-4, with a tentative D call TRBD1 (6 bases). In germline, CDR1 is SEHNR, CDR2 FQNEAQ (reference sequence). The V end lost 5 bases, the J end lost 6 bases, and 16 bases lay between the germline ends. The CDR3 consists of 15 residues. CDR3: CASSPPTGIYEKLFF. CDR3 nucleotide sequence: TGTGCCAGCAGCCCCCCCACAGGGATATATGAAAAACTGTTTTTT.

This chain joins TRBV19 and TRBJ2-7; 11 positions match TRBD2. J gave up 4 bases and V 2 bases, and 4 bases lay outside the gene matches. The germline CDR1 and CDR2 sequences are LNHDA and SQIVND (reference sequence). This CDR3 has 15 residues. CDR3 loop: CASSILASGRYEQYF. The CDR3 DNA follows: TGTGCCAGTAGTATACTTGCTAGCGGGAGGTACGAGCAGTACTTC. The full variable domain, in which reference TRBV19 and TRBJ2-7 provide the parts outside the CDR3, is DGGITQSPKYLFRKEGQNVTLSCEQNLNHDAMYWYRQDPGQGLRLIYYSQIVNDFQKGDIAEGYSVSREKKESFPLTVTSAQKNPTAFYLCASSILASGRYEQYFGPGTRLTVT.

The chain has TRBV19 and TRBJ1-6, with D possibly matching TRBD1 (6 bases). The germline V gene has CDR1 LNHDA and CDR2 SQIVND (reference sequence). The CDR3 covers 15 residues. V was cut by 3 bases and J by 7 bases, with 13 bases left in between. The DNA for the CDR3 is TGTGCCAGTAGTATGACACAGGGTGGGAATTCACCCCTCCACTTT. This gives the protein CASSMTQGGNSPLHF.

For the CDR3, the DNA is TGTGCCAGCAGCCGGGGACTTGCAGATACGCAGTATTTT. Protein sequence: CASSRGLADTQYF. The rearrangement joins TRBV6-5 to TRBJ2-3; D might be TRBD2 (6 bases). Germline CDR1 and CDR2: MNHEY and SVGAGI. V was clipped by 6 bases and J by 4 bases, with 11 bases between them. The length of the CDR3 is 13 residues.

The J gene is TRBJ1-1, the V gene TRBV4-1; 7 bases fit TRBD1. The CDR3 spans 13 residues. The germline V gene encodes CDR1 MGHRA and CDR2 YSYEKL. The V and J ends lost 0 bases and 11 bases, in that order; junction bases with no gene match: 6. CDR3 coding DNA: TGCGCCAGCAGCCAAGAAAGACAGGGTCGGGCTTTCTTT. This codes for CASSQERQGRAFF.

A note on this clone: No conserved phenylalanine or tryptophan is present at the end of the CDR3, so a read error is the likely explanation. The chain recombines TRBV30 with TRBJ1-2; D perhaps matches TRBD1 (6 bases). The CDR3 loop spans 11 amino acids. Germline V gives CDR1 GTSNPN, CDR2 SVGIG (reference sequence). V was cut by 3 bases and J by 4 bases, with 6 bases left in between. Here the CDR3 DNA reads TGTGCCTGGAGGGACAGCTATGGCTACACCCTC. This codes for CAWRDSYGYTL.

The V and J genes are TRBV7-9 and TRBJ2-3; TRBD1 might be the D (5 bases). V lost 1 base, J lost 0 bases, and 11 bases lay in between. Germline V CDR1 and CDR2: SEHNR, FQNEAQ (reference sequence). The CDR3 sequence is 16 residues long. Written as DNA, the CDR3 is TGTGCCAGCAGCTTAGGAGACAGAGCTAGCACAGATACGCAGTATTTT. Amino acids: CASSLGDRASTDTQYF.

This sequence joins TRBV5-6 and TRBJ1-6; 7 bases map to TRBD1. Germline CDR1 reads SGHDT; CDR2 reads YYEEEE. CDR3 length: 17 amino acids. Germline trimming cut 0 bases from V and 10 bases from J; bases unmatched to any gene: 13. CDR3 region: CASSLEARGRRLSPLHF. The DNA of the CDR3 is TGTGCCAGCAGCTTGGAGGCCAGGGGGAGAAGGTTATCACCCCTCCACTTT.

Points on this clone: At one end, the junction sequence differs from germline, possibly due to a read error. The chain uses TRBV7-9 and TRBJ2-4, with D maybe TRBD1 (5 bases). This CDR3 spans 12 amino acids. CDR1 SEHNR and CDR2 FQNEAQ come from the germline V gene (reference sequence). The CDR3 sequence: CSSTKGENIQYF. CDR3 coding DNA: TGTTCCAGCACCAAAGGGGAAAACATTCAGTACTTC.

This chain connects TRBV5-1 to TRBJ2-1, with TRBD2 matching over 11 bases. V shed 2 bases and J 4 bases; nucleotides not matched to a gene: 8. The CDR3 is 17 amino acids. Looked up from germline, CDR1 is SGHRS and CDR2 is YFSETQ. The CDR3 reads CASSFGAGTSGYNEQFF. The CDR3 DNA sequence: TGCGCCAGCAGCTTCGGAGCCGGGACTAGCGGATACAATGAGCAGTTCTTC.

J is TRBJ1-5 and V is TRBV2; 7 nucleotides line up with TRBD1. The CDR3 is made up of 14 amino acids. Germline V gene sequence: CDR1 SNHLY, CDR2 FYNNEI. The V and J ends lost 9 bases and 5 bases, in that order; junction bases with no gene match: 10. The CDR3 region has the DNA TGTGCCAGTACAGACAGGGTCGTTGATCAGCCCCAGCATTTT. Translated, it gives CASTDRVVDQPQHF.

The chain combines TRBV28 with TRBJ2-6, with a tentative D call TRBD2 (6 bases). Deletions cut 7 bases from V and 0 bases from J, with 10 bases between. The CDR3 runs to 15 residues. CDR1 and CDR2 from the germline V gene are MDHEN and SYDVKM. The CDR3 bases are TGTGCCAGCACGGAGGGACTCTCTGGGGCCAACGTCCTGACTTTC. This encodes CASTEGLSGANVLTF.

This chain connects TRBV27 to TRBJ1-1, with 11 bases aligning to TRBD1. V was pared by 6 bases and J by 1 base, with 4 bases of the junction left unmatched. CDR3 size: 15 residues. Germline V gene lookup returns CDR1 MNHEY and CDR2 SMNVEV (reference sequence). CDR3 region: CASRTGQGGNTEAFF. The CDR3 region has the DNA TGTGCCAGCAGGACGGGACAGGGGGGGAACACTGAAGCTTTCTTT.

The chain carries TRBV4-3 and TRBJ1-2; D remains unclear. V shed 4 bases and J shed 2 bases, with 8 bases lying between them. Germline CDR1 reads LGHNA; CDR2 reads YSLEER. The CDR3 has 13 residues. CDR3 loop: CASSRRLNYGYTF. Written as DNA, the CDR3 is TGCGCCAGCAGCCGAAGACTGAACTATGGCTACACCTTC.

This clone has a single count. The chain carries TRBV7-3 and TRBJ2-5; TRBD2 might be the D (7 bases). Germline V gene lookup returns CDR1 SGHTA and CDR2 FQGTGA. V lost 5 bases, J lost 4 bases, and 17 bases lay in between. The CDR3 has 15 amino acids. CDR3 bases: TGTGCCAGCAGCCGAGACAGGACGGGGGGAGAGACCCAGTACTTC. This encodes CASSRDRTGGETQYF.